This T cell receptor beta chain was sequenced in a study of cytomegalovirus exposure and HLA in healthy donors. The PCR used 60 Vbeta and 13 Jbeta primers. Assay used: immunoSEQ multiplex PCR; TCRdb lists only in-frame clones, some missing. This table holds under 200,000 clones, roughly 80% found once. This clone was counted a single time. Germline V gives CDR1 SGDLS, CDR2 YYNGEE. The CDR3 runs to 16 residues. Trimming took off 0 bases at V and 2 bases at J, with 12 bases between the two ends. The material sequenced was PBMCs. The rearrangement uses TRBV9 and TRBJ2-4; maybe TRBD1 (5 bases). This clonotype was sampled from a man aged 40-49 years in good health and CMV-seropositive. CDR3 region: CASSVGEGATKNIQYF. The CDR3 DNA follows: TGTGCCAGCAGCGTAGGTGAAGGGGCGACCAAAAACATTCAGTACTTC.